Shown below are 4 T cell receptor beta chains from a single sample sequenced in a study of blood T cell repertoires in COVID-19 (TCRdb year 2020). The library relied on the immunoSEQ multiplex PCR assay. Sourced from immuneACCESS, this table was stored by TCRdb with only in-frame sequences that have V and J called. A share of the clones is absent; for the studies checked, an unresolved V gene accounts for under half, and the remainder has no known explanation. For this sample the table gives roughly 300,000 clones, of which approximately 83% were detected only once. About an eighth of the sample is taken by the ten largest. Sequences were obtained from peripheral blood. The receptors here all came from a human donor in a cohort sampled during active COVID-19.

This chain uses TRBV6-2 or TRBV6-3 with TRBJ1-5; 7 nucleotides line up with TRBD1. The J segment lost 7 bases and the V segment lost 4 bases, leaving 7 bases of the junction unmatched. CDR1 is MNHEY, CDR2 SVGEGT, per germline. The CDR3 totals 14 residues. The CDR3 is CASSSTGWGQPQHF. In DNA form, the CDR3 reads TGTGCCAGCAGTTCGACAGGGTGGGGACAGCCCCAGCATTTT.

The gene calls are TRBV6-5 and TRBJ1-1, with D possibly TRBD1 on 5 matching bases. The CDR3 has 15 residues. Germline CDR1 MNHEY, CDR2 SVGAGI. V was clipped by 2 bases and J by 3 bases, with 13 bases between them. This CDR3 reads CASSYQPTVYTEAFF. The CDR3 DNA is TGTGCCAGCAGTTACCAGCCGACAGTGTACACTGAAGCTTTCTTT.

The V and J genes are TRBV6-1 and TRBJ1-4; D is perhaps TRBD1 (5 bases). The CDR3 contains 16 residues. V was cut by 4 bases and J by 7 bases, with 19 bases left in between. CDR1 MNHNS and CDR2 SASEGT come from the germline V gene. CDR3: CASSASPGMRVEKLFF. CDR3 in DNA: TGTGCCAGCAGTGCAAGCCCAGGGATGCGTGTTGAAAAACTGTTTTTT.

This sequence joins TRBV2 and TRBJ2-6; TRBD2 might be the D (5 bases). Trimming cost V 6 bases and J 3 bases, with 12 bases left between them. In germline, CDR1 is SNHLY, CDR2 FYNNEI. The length of the CDR3 is 15 residues. In nucleotides, the CDR3 is TGTGCCAGCAGAATTCAGGAGGTTGGGGCCAACGTCCTGACTTTC. This encodes CASRIQEVGANVLTF.